The source of this T cell receptor (beta chain) is a study of cytomegalovirus exposure and HLA in healthy donors. The germline V gene encodes CDR1 LNHDA and CDR2 SQIVND (reference sequence). The ends were cut back, 6 bases at V and 2 bases at J, with 17 bases in the middle. This CDR3 contains 15 residues. In the PCR, 60 Vbeta and 13 Jbeta primers were used. Some clones are missing from TCRdb's copy, which holds only in-frame ones; the method was immunoSEQ multiplex PCR. The profile shows just over 150,000 clones, around 79% of them singletons. Material: PBMCs. This sequence was found in a woman aged 40-49 years in good health and CMV-seronegative. This chain connects TRBV19 to TRBJ2-7; tentatively, D is TRBD2 (5 bases). The CDR3 sequence is CASSPLREGAYEQYF. The CDR3 DNA reads as TGTGCCAGTAGCCCTTTAAGAGAGGGCGCCTACGAGCAGTACTTC. The complete variable domain, with remaining parts taken from reference TRBV19 and TRBJ2-7, reads DGGITQSPKYLFRKEGQNVTLSCEQNLNHDAMYWYRQDPGQGLRLIYYSQIVNDFQKGDIAEGYSVSREKKESFPLTVTSAQKNPTAFYLCASSPLREGAYEQYFGPGTRLTVT.